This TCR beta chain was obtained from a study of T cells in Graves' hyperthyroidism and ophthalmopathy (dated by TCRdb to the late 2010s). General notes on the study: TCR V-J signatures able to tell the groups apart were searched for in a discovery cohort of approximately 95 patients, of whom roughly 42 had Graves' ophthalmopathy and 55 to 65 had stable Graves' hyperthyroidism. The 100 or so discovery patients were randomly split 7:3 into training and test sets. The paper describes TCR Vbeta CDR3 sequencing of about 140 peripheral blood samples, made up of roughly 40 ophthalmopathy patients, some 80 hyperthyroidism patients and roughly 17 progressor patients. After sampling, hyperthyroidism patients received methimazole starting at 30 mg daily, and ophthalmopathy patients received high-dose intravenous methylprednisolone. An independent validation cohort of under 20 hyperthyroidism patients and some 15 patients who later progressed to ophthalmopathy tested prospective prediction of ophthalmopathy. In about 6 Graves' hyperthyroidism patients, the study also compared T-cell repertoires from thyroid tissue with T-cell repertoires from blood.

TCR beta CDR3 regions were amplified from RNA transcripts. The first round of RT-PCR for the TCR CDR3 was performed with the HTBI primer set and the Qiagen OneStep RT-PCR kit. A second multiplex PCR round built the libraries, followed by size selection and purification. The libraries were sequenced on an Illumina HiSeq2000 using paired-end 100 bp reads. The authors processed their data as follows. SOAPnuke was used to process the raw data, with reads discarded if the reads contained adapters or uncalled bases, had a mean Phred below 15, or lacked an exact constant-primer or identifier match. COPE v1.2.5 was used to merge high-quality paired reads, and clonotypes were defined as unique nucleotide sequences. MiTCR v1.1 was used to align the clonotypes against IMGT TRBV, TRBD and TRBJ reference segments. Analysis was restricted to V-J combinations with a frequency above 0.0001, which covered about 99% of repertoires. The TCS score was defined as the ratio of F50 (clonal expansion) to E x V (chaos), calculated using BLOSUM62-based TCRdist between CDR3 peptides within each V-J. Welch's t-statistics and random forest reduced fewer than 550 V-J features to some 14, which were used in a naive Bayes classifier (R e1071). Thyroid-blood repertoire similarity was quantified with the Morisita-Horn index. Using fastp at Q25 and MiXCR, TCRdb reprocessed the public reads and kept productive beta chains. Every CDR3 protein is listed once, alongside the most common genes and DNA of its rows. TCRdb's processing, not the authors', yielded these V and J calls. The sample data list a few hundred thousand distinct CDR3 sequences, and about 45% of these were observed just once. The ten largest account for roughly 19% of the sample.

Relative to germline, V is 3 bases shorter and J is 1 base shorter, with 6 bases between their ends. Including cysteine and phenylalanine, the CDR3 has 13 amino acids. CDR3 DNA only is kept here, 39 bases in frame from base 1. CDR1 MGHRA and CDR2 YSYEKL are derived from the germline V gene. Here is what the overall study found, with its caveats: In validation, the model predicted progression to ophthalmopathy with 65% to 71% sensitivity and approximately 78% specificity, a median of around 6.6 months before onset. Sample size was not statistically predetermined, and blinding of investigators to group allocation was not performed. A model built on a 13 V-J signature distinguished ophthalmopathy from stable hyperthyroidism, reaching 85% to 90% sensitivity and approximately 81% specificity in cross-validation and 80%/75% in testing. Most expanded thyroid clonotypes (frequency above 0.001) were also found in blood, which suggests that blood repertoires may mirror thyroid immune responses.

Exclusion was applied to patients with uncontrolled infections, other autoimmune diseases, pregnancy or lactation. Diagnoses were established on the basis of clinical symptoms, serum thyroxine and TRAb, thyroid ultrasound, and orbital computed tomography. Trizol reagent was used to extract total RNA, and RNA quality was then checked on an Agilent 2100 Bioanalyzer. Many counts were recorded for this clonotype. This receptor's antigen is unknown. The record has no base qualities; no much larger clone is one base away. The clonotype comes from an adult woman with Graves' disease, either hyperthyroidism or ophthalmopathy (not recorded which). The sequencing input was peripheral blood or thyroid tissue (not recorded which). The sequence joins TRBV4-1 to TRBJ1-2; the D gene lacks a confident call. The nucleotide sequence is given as TGCGCCAGCAGCCAGGCTTTTAACTATGGCTACACCTTC. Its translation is CASSQAFNYGYTF.